The clone carrying this T cell receptor beta chain came up a few times. These data come from a study of blood T cells in healthy people across ages. Each sample gave at least 6.5 million isolated PBMCs. The use of a sample-barcoded 5' primer and a J-beta primer mix characterized a second PCR of roughly 6 to 12 cycles. TCRdb recomputed calls from the 5' RACE reads with MiXCR, one row per CDR3 protein. Of hundreds of thousands of distinct CDR3 sequences listed, around 25% were seen once; the top ten hold 9.4%. The CDR3 is 14 amino acids. V dropped 4 bases and J dropped 3 bases, with 13 bases sitting between them. CDR1 is SGHRS, CDR2 YFSETQ, per germline. This same sample was also part of a study on T cells of mothers and their children. From that paper: For each mother, over 9 million TCR beta CDR3 reads were obtained, and for each child, a few million.

The sample comprised blood. The sequence was collected from a boy aged 5-17 years in good health. The chain recombines TRBV5-1 with TRBJ2-5, with TRBD1 as a possible D gene (6 bases). DNA of the CDR3: TGCGCCAGCAGCACGGGACAACCGAAAGAGACCCAGTACTTC. Its protein is CASSTGQPKETQYF.